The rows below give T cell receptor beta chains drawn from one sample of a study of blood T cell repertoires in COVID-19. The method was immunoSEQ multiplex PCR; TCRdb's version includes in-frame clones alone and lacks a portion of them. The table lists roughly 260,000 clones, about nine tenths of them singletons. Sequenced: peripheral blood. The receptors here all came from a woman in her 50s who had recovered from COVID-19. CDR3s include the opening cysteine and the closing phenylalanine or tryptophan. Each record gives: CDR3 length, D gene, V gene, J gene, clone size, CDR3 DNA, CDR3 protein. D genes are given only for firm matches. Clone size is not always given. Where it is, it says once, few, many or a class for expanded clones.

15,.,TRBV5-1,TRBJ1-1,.,TGCGCCAGCAGCCCGGCTGGGGGGGGGAGAACTGAAGCTTTCTTT,CASSPAGGGRTEAFF
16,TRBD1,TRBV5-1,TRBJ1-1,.,TGCGCCAGCAGCCCCCGGCAGGGGGTCGGTCGAACTGAAGCTTTCTTT,CASSPRQGVGRTEAFF
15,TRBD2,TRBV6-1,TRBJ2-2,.,TGTGCCAGCAGTGAAGCGGGACTAGCCCCCGGGGAGCTGTTTTTT,CASSEAGLAPGELFF
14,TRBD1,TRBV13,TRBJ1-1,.,TGTGCCAGCAGCTCTAGACAGGGGTTGACTGAAGCTTTCTTT,CASSSRQGLTEAFF
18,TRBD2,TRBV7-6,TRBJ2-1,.,TGTGCCAGCAGCTTGCTACCTACGGTAGCGGGGAATCTCAATGAGCAGTTCTTC,CASSLLPTVAGNLNEQFF
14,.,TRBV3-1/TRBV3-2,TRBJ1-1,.,TGTGCCAGCAGCCGCAGGGGTGGGAACACTGAAGCTTTCTTT,CASSRRGGNTEAFF
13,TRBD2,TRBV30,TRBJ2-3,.,TGTGCCTGGAGTCGGCGGGGGGGTGATACGCAGTATTTT,CAWSRRGGDTQYF
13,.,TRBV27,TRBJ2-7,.,TGTGCCAGCAGTTTATCGGTGGGGGGCGAGCAGTACTTC,CASSLSVGGEQYF
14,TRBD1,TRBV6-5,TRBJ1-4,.,TGTGCCAGCAGACAACAGGGGGTTAAAGAAAAACTGTTTTTT,CASRQQGVKEKLFF
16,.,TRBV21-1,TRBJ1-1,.,TGTGCCAGCCCGCCGGGCAGAGAGGGCTTGAACACTGAAGCTTTCTTT,CASPPGREGLNTEAFF
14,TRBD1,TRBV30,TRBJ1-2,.,TGTGCCTGGAGTGGAAGGAACAGGGGACATGGCTACACCTTC,CAWSGRNRGHGYTF
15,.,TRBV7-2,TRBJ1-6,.,TGTGCCAGCAGCTTAGAGGGGCGGCATAATTCACCCCTCCACTTT,CASSLEGRHNSPLHF
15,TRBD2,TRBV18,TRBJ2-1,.,TGTGCCAGCTCACCAGCGGGGGGGGATTACAATGAGCAGTTCTTC,CASSPAGGDYNEQFF
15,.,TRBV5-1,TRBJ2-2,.,TGCGCCAGCAGCCCAACGTCATCACAGACCGGGGGGCTGTTTTTT,CASSPTSSQTGGLFF
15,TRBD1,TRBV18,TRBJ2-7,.,TGTGCCAGCTCACCCCGGACAGGCGGCTCCTACGAGCAGTACTTC,CASSPRTGGSYEQYF
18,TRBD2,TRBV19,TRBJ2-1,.,TGTGCCAGTAGTATAGGCGGACTAGCGGGTCGGTCCTACAATGAGCAGTTCTTC,CASSIGGLAGRSYNEQFF
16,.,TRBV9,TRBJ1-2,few,TGTGCCAGCAGCGTATCTTTGCGGGGCTACGGCTATGGCTACACCTTC,CASSVSLRGYGYGYTF
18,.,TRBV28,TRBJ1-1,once,TGTGCCAGCAGTTTATTTCCGTACGACAGGAGTATGAACACTGAAGCTTTCTTT,CASSLFPYDRSMNTEAFF
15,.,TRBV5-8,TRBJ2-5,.,TGTGCCAGCAGCTTTCGGGGAGGTAACCAAGAGACCCAGTACTTC,CASSFRGGNQETQYF
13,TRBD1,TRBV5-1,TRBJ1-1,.,TGCGCCAGCAGCTTGGAGACAGGGTCGAGAGCTTTCTTT,CASSLETGSRAFF
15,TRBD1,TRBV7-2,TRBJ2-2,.,TGTGCCAGCAGCCGGGACAGCCGGAACACCGGGGAGCTGTTTTTT,CASSRDSRNTGELFF
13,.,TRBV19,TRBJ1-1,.,TGTGCCAGTAGTATCACAGAGAACACTGAAGCTTTCTTT,CASSITENTEAFF
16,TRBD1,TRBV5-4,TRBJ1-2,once,TGTGCCAGCAGCTCGTTCGGGACAGGGTCTAACTATGGCTACACCTTC,CASSSFGTGSNYGYTF
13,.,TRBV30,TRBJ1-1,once,TGTGCCTGGAGTGGGGGGCAGGTCCCTGAAGCTTTCTTT,CAWSGGQVPEAFF
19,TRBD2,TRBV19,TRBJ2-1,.,TGTGCCAGTAGTGGAGGGAGGGGCTTGGCGGGACTAGCTGGGTATGAGCAGTTCTTC,CASSGGRGLAGLAGYEQFF
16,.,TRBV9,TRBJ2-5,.,TGTGCCAGCAGCGCCCACTCCGGGACACCCCTTGAGACCCAGTACTTC,CASSAHSGTPLETQYF
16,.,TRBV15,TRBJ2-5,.,TGTGCCACCAGCAGAGAAGGACAGAATTCATTTGAGACCCAGTACTTC,CATSREGQNSFETQYF
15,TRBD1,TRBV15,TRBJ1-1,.,TGTGCCACCAGCAGACCCGGACAGGGGGGCACTGAAGCTTTCTTT,CATSRPGQGGTEAFF
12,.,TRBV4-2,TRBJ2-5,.,TGTGCCAGCAGCCAGGGCAGGGGATTCCAGTACTTC,CASSQGRGFQYF
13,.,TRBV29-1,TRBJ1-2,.,TGCAGCGTTGTTGGGGGCGCGGGCTATGGCTACACCTTC,CSVVGGAGYGYTF
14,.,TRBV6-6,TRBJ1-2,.,TGTGCCAGCAGCCCTACGGGGGGAGACTATGGCTACACCTTC,CASSPTGGDYGYTF
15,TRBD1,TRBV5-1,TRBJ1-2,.,TGCGCCAGCAGCTCTCGGACAGGATCGGGGCATGGCTACACCTTC,CASSSRTGSGHGYTF
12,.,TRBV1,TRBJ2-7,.,TGCACCAGCAGGTACTCCCTGAACGAGCAGTACTTC,CTSRYSLNEQYF
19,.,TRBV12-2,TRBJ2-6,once,TGTGCAAGTCGCCCAACACCGGGACAGGGGGCCACTGGGGCCAACGTCCTGACTTTC,CASRPTPGQGATGANVLTF
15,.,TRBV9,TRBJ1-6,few,TGTGCCAGCAGCGACAAGGGACATAAGGATTCACCCCTCCACTTT,CASSDKGHKDSPLHF
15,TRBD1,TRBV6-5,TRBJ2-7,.,TGTGCCAGCAGTTGGACCCTACAGGGGGCGGGGGAGCAGTACTTC,CASSWTLQGAGEQYF
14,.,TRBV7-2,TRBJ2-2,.,TGTGCCAGCAGCTTAGGGCGGGTCACCGGGGAGCTGTTTTTT,CASSLGRVTGELFF
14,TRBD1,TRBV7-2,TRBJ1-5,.,TGTGCCAGCAGCCAAGACAGGGGAAATCAGCCCCAGCATTTT,CASSQDRGNQPQHF
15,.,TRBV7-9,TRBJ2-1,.,TGTGCCAGCAGCCTCCGGGACAATACCTACAATGAGCAGTTCTTC,CASSLRDNTYNEQFF
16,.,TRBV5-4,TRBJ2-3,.,TGTGCCAGCAGGCCGGGGACACAAACTAGCACAGATACGCAGTATTTT,CASRPGTQTSTDTQYF
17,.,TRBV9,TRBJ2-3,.,TGTGCCAGCAGCGTCACCTTTTTAGTCACAGGCACAGATACGCAGTATTTT,CASSVTFLVTGTDTQYF
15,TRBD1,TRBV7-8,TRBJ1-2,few,TGTGCCAGCAGCTTAGTAACCAGGGGGTCTGATGGCTACACCTTC,CASSLVTRGSDGYTF
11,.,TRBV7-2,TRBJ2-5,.,TGTGCCAGCAGCTCCTCGGAGACCCAGTACTTC,CASSSSETQYF
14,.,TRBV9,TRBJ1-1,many,TGTGCCAGCAGCGTAACAGGCATGAACACTGAAGCTTTCTTT,CASSVTGMNTEAFF
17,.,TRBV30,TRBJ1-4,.,TGTGCCTGGAGTGTATCTTTAGGCTTCGGAGTGGATGAAAAACTGTTTTTT,CAWSVSLGFGVDEKLFF
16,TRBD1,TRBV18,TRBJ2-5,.,TGTGCCAGCTCACCGCTTCTCGGAGGACAGGGGGAGACCCAGTACTTC,CASSPLLGGQGETQYF
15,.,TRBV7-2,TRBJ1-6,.,TGTGCCAGCAGCCACCCCCGGGAAACCAATTCACCCCTCCACTTT,CASSHPRETNSPLHF
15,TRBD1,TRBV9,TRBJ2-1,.,TGTGCCAGCAGCGTAGGGACAGGGGGTCGGAATGAGCAGTTCTTC,CASSVGTGGRNEQFF
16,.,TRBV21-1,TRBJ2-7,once,TGTGCCAGCAGCAAAGATAGCGAGACAGGGGGTGGCGAGCAGTACTTC,CASSKDSETGGGEQYF
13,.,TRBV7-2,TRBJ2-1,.,TGTGCCAGCAGCTTAGGCAGACTTACAGAGCAGTTCTTC,CASSLGRLTEQFF
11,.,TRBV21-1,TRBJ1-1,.,TGTGCCAGCAGCAACTCAGGAGAAGCTTTCTTT,CASSNSGEAFF
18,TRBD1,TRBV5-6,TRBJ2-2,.,TGTGCCAGCAGCTCCTTCCTGGGACAGGGCTTCCACACCGGGGAGCTGTTTTTT,CASSSFLGQGFHTGELFF